A selection of T cell receptor beta chains follows, all from one sample in a study of PD-L1 blockade in urothelial cancer. This table comes from immunoSEQ multiplex PCR, and its TCRdb copy is limited to in-frame clones, with some not included. The profile shows some 45,000 clones, around 88% of them singletons. This sample comprised PBMCs, obtained around atezolizumab (anti-PD-L1) treatment. Every receptor here comes from a man at least 80 years old with urothelial cancer. The CDR3 runs from the conserved cysteine through the conserved F or W. D genes are given only for firm matches. Some rows have no size entry. The others give once, few or many, or a class for an expanded clone.

j_call v_call d_call clone_size cdr3_aa cdr3_nt
TRBJ2-7 TRBV25-1 TRBD2 - CASSDPAGGYEQYF TGTGCCAGCAGTGACCCAGCGGGAGGGTACGAGCAGTACTTC
TRBJ2-5 TRBV28 - - CASVQKETQYF TGTGCCTCAGTACAGAAAGAGACCCAGTACTTC
TRBJ2-1 TRBV7-2 TRBD1 - CASSWGTGGYNEQFF TGTGCCAGCAGCTGGGGGACAGGGGGCTACAATGAGCAGTTCTTC
TRBJ2-7 TRBV7-2 - - CASRGTIGPYEQYF TGTGCCAGCAGGGGGACAATCGGCCCCTACGAGCAGTACTTC
TRBJ2-3 TRBV5-8 TRBD1 - CASSRGQGNGVGTQYF TGTGCCAGCAGCCGTGGACAGGGGAACGGAGTGGGGACGCAGTATTTT
TRBJ2-5 TRBV12-5 TRBD2 - CASGLGLTQRLAGETQYF TGTGCTAGTGGTTTGGGACTCACGCAACGACTAGCGGGAGAGACCCAGTACTTC
TRBJ2-7 TRBV11-2 - - CASSLAGSTYEQYF TGTGCCAGCAGCCTGGCGGGGTCCACCTACGAGCAGTACTTC
TRBJ2-7 TRBV11-3 - - CASSFGQTEQYF TGTGCCAGCAGTTTTGGACAGACAGAGCAGTACTTC
TRBJ2-1 TRBV6-1 TRBD2 - CASIAGERYNEQFF TGTGCCAGTATAGCGGGAGAGCGCTACAATGAGCAGTTCTTC
TRBJ1-1 TRBV18 - - CASSPGVTGIHEAFF TGTGCCAGCTCACCAGGGGTAACAGGGATACATGAAGCTTTCTTT
TRBJ2-1 TRBV19 TRBD2 once CASSIGREGSYEQFF TGTGCCAGTAGTATCGGGCGGGAGGGCTCCTATGAGCAGTTCTTC
TRBJ1-4 TRBV2 TRBD1 - CASSGTRTGGGKLFF TGTGCCAGCAGCGGTACTCGGACAGGCGGGGGGAAACTGTTTTTT
TRBJ2-7 TRBV30 TRBD1 - CAWGGTGIFYEQYF TGTGCCTGGGGGGGGACAGGGATATTCTACGAGCAGTACTTC
TRBJ2-2 TRBV10-1 TRBD1 - CASSEPGTGAGELFF TGCGCCAGCAGTGAGCCTGGGACAGGGGCCGGGGAGCTGTTTTTT
TRBJ1-1 TRBV10-3 TRBD1 few CAISEGTGGTEAFF TGTGCCATCAGTGAGGGTACAGGGGGAACTGAAGCTTTCTTT
TRBJ2-2 TRBV2 - - CASSEAQLPGELFF TGTGCCAGCAGTGAAGCACAGCTCCCCGGGGAGCTGTTTTTT
TRBJ1-2 TRBV29-1 TRBD1 - CSILTGDSGYTF TGCAGCATTCTGACAGGGGATTCTGGCTACACCTTC
TRBJ2-2 TRBV28 TRBD2 - CASGTSGRTGELFF TGTGCCAGCGGGACTAGCGGGAGGACCGGGGAGCTGTTTTTT
TRBJ2-3 TRBV6-5 TRBD2 - CASSRTAGGDTQYF TGTGCCAGCAGTCGAACAGCGGGAGGGGATACGCAGTATTTT
TRBJ2-3 TRBV5-8 TRBD1 - CASSRGQGADTQYF TGTGCCAGCAGCAGGGGACAGGGGGCAGATACGCAGTATTTT
TRBJ2-5 TRBV5-1 TRBD1 - CASSPWTGQETQYF TGCGCCAGCAGCCCTTGGACAGGCCAAGAGACCCAGTACTTC
TRBJ1-3 TRBV18 TRBD1 - CASSPIRGQGNPAIYF TGTGCCAGCTCACCAATTCGGGGACAGGGGAACCCCGCCATATATTTT